The 16 T cell receptor beta chains presented below share a single source sample, sequenced in a study of cytomegalovirus exposure and HLA in healthy donors. Both 60 Vbeta primers and 13 Jbeta primers went into the PCR. Assay: immunoSEQ multiplex PCR; the TCRdb copy retains only in-frame clones and omits some. There are 100,000 to 150,000 clones in the sample; approximately 82% occur only once, and 15% to 20% lies in the top ten. Sample: PBMCs. The receptor set was obtained from a man younger than 30 in good health and CMV-seropositive.

The rearrangement links TRBV5-8 to TRBJ2-5, with D tentatively TRBD1 (5 bases). The CDR3 is made up of 16 amino acids. The germline V gene encodes CDR1 SGHTS and CDR2 YDEGEE. Trimming removed 5 bases at V and 2 bases at J, with 19 bases between. The CDR3 nucleotides are TGTGCCAGCAGTCCTCCAAGGTACAGGCTTCAAGAGACCCAGTACTTC. Translation gives CASSPPRYRLQETQYF.

V usage is TRBV4-2 and J usage is TRBJ2-5; D may be TRBD1 (7 bases). Germline V gene data show CDR1 as LGHNA and CDR2 as YNFKEQ. The V gene lost 0 bases and the J gene lost 4 bases, with 15 bases spanning the gap. The CDR3 covers 16 residues. The DNA of the CDR3 is TGTGCCAGCAGCCAAGATCGGGGGACAGTAGGAGAGACCCAGTACTTC. The encoded protein is CASSQDRGTVGETQYF.

This clone has a handful of counts. The rearrangement joins TRBV7-6 to TRBJ1-4, with D unresolved. The CDR3 length is 14 residues. V gave up 2 bases and J gave up 2 bases, with 6 bases separating them. The germline CDR1 and CDR2 sequences are SGHVS and FNYEAQ. The CDR3: CASSLTRTNEKLFF. CDR3 coding DNA: TGTGCCAGCAGCTTAACTAGGACTAATGAAAAACTGTTTTTT.

This chain connects TRBV13 to TRBJ1-6; D is unresolved. Trimming pared 6 bases from V and 0 bases from J, leaving 12 bases between. Germline values: CDR1 PRHDT, CDR2 FYEKMQ (reference sequence). CDR3 size: 16 residues. CDR3 sequence (DNA): TGTGCCAGCAGTTCCTCGGGAAGCTCCTATAATTCACCCCTCCACTTT. Its translation: CASSSSGSSYNSPLHF.

V gene TRBV13 combines with J gene TRBJ1-1; D might be TRBD1 (5 bases). The V gene lost 5 bases and the J gene lost 1 base, with 14 bases spanning the gap. The CDR3 is made up of 15 amino acids. Germline values: CDR1 PRHDT, CDR2 FYEKMQ (reference sequence). This chain's CDR3 is CASSPNRRQNTEAFF. The CDR3 DNA follows: TGTGCCAGCAGCCCAAACAGGCGACAGAACACTGAAGCTTTCTTT.

This chain uses TRBV6-1 with TRBJ1-1; D unclear. The V end was cut by 7 bases, the J end by 6 bases, with 12 bases between. The germline V gene has CDR1 MNHNS and CDR2 SASEGT. The CDR3 length is 12 residues. Here the CDR3 reads CASTLQEAEAFF. CDR3 DNA: TGTGCCAGCACCCTACAAGAGGCTGAAGCTTTCTTT.

The chain recombines TRBV7-3 with TRBJ2-5, with D possibly being TRBD2 (6 bases). The V gene's germline CDR1 is SGHTA and CDR2 FQGTGA. Trimming left V 4 bases short and J 2 bases short, with 8 bases between. The CDR3 is 13 residues long. CDR3 DNA: TGTGCCAGCAGCTCCGGGGGACAAGAGACCCAGTACTTC. Translated, it gives CASSSGGQETQYF.

The sample holds a few counts of this clone. The rearrangement links TRBV6-1 to TRBJ1-2, with no clear D. Per germline, CDR1 MNHNS and CDR2 SASEGT. The ends were cut back, 1 base at V and 8 bases at J, with 8 bases in the middle. The CDR3 has 12 residues. This CDR3 reads CASSEGLFGYTF. The CDR3 nucleotides are TGTGCCAGCAGTGAAGGACTCTTCGGCTACACCTTC.

The genes are TRBV9 and TRBJ2-7; a weak D match, TRBD1 (6 bases). Trimming removed 2 bases at V and 7 bases at J, with 10 bases between. The germline gives CDR1 SGDLS, CDR2 YYNGEE. The CDR3 is made up of 12 amino acids. CDR3 region: CASSVGQSEQYF. In nucleotides, the CDR3 is TGTGCCAGCAGCGTCGGACAGTCTGAGCAGTACTTC.

V and J are TRBV28 and TRBJ2-5, with D tentatively TRBD2 (6 bases). Germline assignment: CDR1 MDHEN and CDR2 SYDVKM. The CDR3 is 14 residues long. The germline V and J ends were trimmed by 3 bases and 5 bases, with 13 bases remaining between them. CDR3 in DNA: TGTGCCAGCAGTTTGCCGGGGGACGGGGAGACCCAGTACTTC. Encoded protein: CASSLPGDGETQYF.

As DNA, the CDR3 is TGTGCCAGCAGTGAAGCCGACAGGGGTGGTGAAAAACTGTTTTTT. This translates into CASSEADRGGEKLFF. The chain has TRBV6-1 and TRBJ1-4, with 8 bases aligning to TRBD1. The CDR3 extends over 15 amino acids. With V trimmed by 0 bases and J by 7 bases, 4 bases remained unmatched. Germline assignment: CDR1 MNHNS and CDR2 SASEGT.

In this sample, this clone turned up once. This chain uses TRBV5-4 with TRBJ2-5; D not resolved. Trimming removed 0 bases at V and 5 bases at J, with 14 bases between. CDR1 is SGHNT and CDR2 is YYREEE in the germline V gene (reference sequence). The CDR3 has 15 amino acids. The CDR3 DNA follows: TGTGCCAGCAGCTTGGATGTCTCCCCCCGGGAGACCCAGTACTTC. Amino acid sequence: CASSLDVSPRETQYF. The variable domain in full, with the rest retrieved from reference TRBV5-4 and TRBJ2-5, is ETGVTQSPTHLIKTRGQQVTLRCSSQSGHNTVSWYQQALGQGPQFIFQYYREEENGRGNFPPRFSGLQFPNYSSELNVNALELDDSALYLCASSLDVSPRETQYFGPGTRLLVL.

This clone was found a few times. V and J are TRBV6-5 and TRBJ1-2; 9 positions agree with TRBD1. This CDR3 comprises 14 residues. Germline CDR1 reads MNHEY; CDR2 reads SVGAGI. V lost 5 bases, J lost 6 bases, and 7 bases stayed unmatched. The CDR3 reads CASSKQGARDGYTF. CDR3 coding DNA: TGTGCCAGCAGTAAACAGGGGGCAAGGGATGGCTACACCTTC.

This clone showed up just a few times. The chain is built from TRBV19 and TRBJ1-1; weak D call: TRBD1 (6 bases). Trimming took 4 bases from V and 3 from J, leaving 6 bases between them. CDR1 is LNHDA, CDR2 SQIVND, per germline (reference sequence). The CDR3 is 12 residues long. The CDR3 reads CASSRTDTEAFF. The CDR3 region has the DNA TGTGCCAGTAGTAGGACAGACACTGAAGCTTTCTTT.

This clone was seen only once. DNA of the CDR3: TGTGCCAGCAGCTACTTCGGGGGGATTCCTAGCACAGATACGCAGTATTTT. Its protein product is CASSYFGGIPSTDTQYF. The rearrangement joins TRBV16 to TRBJ2-3; 7 bases are shared with TRBD2. Germline CDR1 and CDR2: KGHSY and FQNENV. This CDR3 spans 17 amino acids. The V gene end was trimmed by 5 bases and the J gene end by 0 bases; junction bases not matched to a gene: 11.

CDR3 sequence (DNA): TGTGCCAGTAGTATGGGGCTACAGTCCGAGCAGTACTTC. Translation: CASSMGLQSEQYF. The chain has TRBV19 and TRBJ2-5; D is perhaps TRBD1 (5 bases). Matching the DNA end better, TRBJ2-7 makes the J call doubtful. Germline V lookup: CDR1 LNHDA, CDR2 SQIVND (reference sequence). The CDR3 loop spans 13 amino acids.